The clone carrying this T cell receptor (beta chain) was counted ten times or more. Amplified regions were TCR beta CDR3 sequences from RNA transcripts. The primer set for the first-round RT-PCR of the TCR CDR3 was HTBI. TCRdb fed the multiplex PCR reads into MiXCR, producing one record per CDR3 protein. The data contain some 620,000 distinct CDR3 sequences, around 15% of them singletons. The data originate from a study of T cells in Graves' hyperthyroidism and ophthalmopathy. Germline V lookup: CDR1 MDHEN, CDR2 SYDVKM. CDR3 size: 13 residues. The V gene lost 2 bases and the J gene lost 4 bases, with 8 bases spanning the gap.

The sample taken for sequencing was blood. The sequence was obtained from a woman aged 25 to 45 with Graves' hyperthyroidism. The chain couples TRBV28 to TRBJ1-1; D gene ambiguous. The CDR3 DNA follows: TGTGCCAGCAGTTTAACTCCGGGCACTGAAGCTTTCTTT. Translating it yields CASSLTPGTEAFF.